The 15 T cell receptor beta chains listed next were all sequenced from one sample in a study of T cell responses to AZD1222 COVID-19 vaccine. Generated by immunoSEQ multiplex PCR, the TCRdb table keeps only in-frame clones and is missing some. The table includes over 40,000 clones, nearly 85% detected once. This material consisted of peripheral blood, taken on day 0 of AZD1222 vaccination. The receptors come from an adult in good health.

The rearrangement links TRBV12-5 to TRBJ2-3; D assignment may be TRBD1 or TRBD2 (6 bases each). Germline lookup yields CDR1 LGHNT and CDR2 FRNRAP. The CDR3 contains 14 residues. V lost 5 bases and J 4 bases, leaving 13 bases between the germline ends. CDR3 nucleotides: TGTGCTAGTGGTCCGTCGGGGGCCGCAGATACGCAGTATTTT. It yields the protein CASGPSGAADTQYF.

The V and J genes are TRBV6-6 and TRBJ2-1; tentatively, D is TRBD1 or TRBD2 (5 bases each). CDR1 is MNHNY and CDR2 is SVGAGI in the germline V gene (reference sequence). Trimming took 2 bases from V and 9 from J, leaving 11 bases between them. The CDR3 consists of 13 residues. The DNA for the CDR3 is TGTGCCAGCAGTTACGTGGGGGTCGGTGAGCAGTTCTTC. The encoded protein is CASSYVGVGEQFF.

The V call is TRBV11-2, the J call TRBJ2-7, with D possibly matching TRBD1 (6 bases). The CDR3 has 14 amino acids. Germline V gene lookup returns CDR1 SGHAT and CDR2 FQNNGV. V lost 2 bases and J lost 2, with 10 bases in between. The CDR3 bases are TGTGCCAGCAGCTTAAGCCCAGGGGCCTACGAGCAGTACTTC. As protein: CASSLSPGAYEQYF.

The chain is built from TRBV6-4 and TRBJ2-7; 11 bases line up with TRBD2. Unmatched junction bases numbered 14, after V lost 0 bases and J lost 4 bases. The CDR3 length is 19 residues. Germline V lookup: CDR1 MRHNA, CDR2 SNTAGT. The CDR3 bases are TGTGCCAGCAGTGACTCGAAGGGAAGACTAGCGGGGTTACTGTACGAGCAGTACTTC. It is translated as CASSDSKGRLAGLLYEQYF.

This rearrangement joins TRBV30 to TRBJ2-2; D unresolved. The V gene lost 2 bases and the J gene lost 2 bases, with 3 bases spanning the gap. Germline lookup yields CDR1 GTSNPN and CDR2 SVGIG (reference sequence). The CDR3 is 12 amino acids. The CDR3 bases are TGTGCCTGGAGTTTTAACACCGGGGAGCTGTTTTTT. It encodes CAWSFNTGELFF.

This clone was seen only a few times. The V call is TRBV4-1, the J call TRBJ1-3; 7 bases are shared with TRBD1. The CDR3 runs to 17 residues. The V gene's germline CDR1 is MGHRA and CDR2 YSYEKL. With V trimmed by 1 base and J by 1 base, 7 bases remained unmatched. CDR3 nucleotides: TGCGCCAGCAGCCAAGGGGCAGGGGGGATATCTGGAAACACCATATATTTT. Its translation is CASSQGAGGISGNTIYF.

The V call is TRBV4-1, the J call TRBJ1-2, with 7 nucleotides matching TRBD1. CDR1 is MGHRA, CDR2 YSYEKL, per germline. V lost 2 bases, J lost 4 bases, and 7 bases stayed unmatched. The CDR3 totals 15 residues. The CDR3 loop is CASSQPPTGIYGYTF. Here the CDR3 DNA reads TGCGCCAGCAGCCAACCTCCGACAGGGATCTATGGCTACACCTTC.

This clone came up once. The chain uses TRBV3-1 (or the pseudogene TRBV3-2) and TRBJ1-5; possibly TRBD1 for D (5 bases). CDR1 is LGHDT and CDR2 is YNNKEL in the germline V gene (reference sequence). V lost 4 bases, J lost 9 bases, and 10 bases lay in between. The CDR3 runs 12 residues. The CDR3 protein is CASSPGGRPQHF. DNA of the CDR3: TGTGCCAGCAGCCCCGGGGGAAGGCCCCAGCATTTT.

V gene TRBV27 combines with J gene TRBJ2-1; D might be TRBD2 (5 bases). V lost 6 bases and J 9 bases, leaving 9 bases between the germline ends. This CDR3 has 11 amino acids. Germline V CDR1 and CDR2: MNHEY, SMNVEV (reference sequence). The CDR3 spells CASSRTGEQFF. The CDR3 nucleotides are TGTGCCAGCAGCCGGACTGGTGAGCAGTTCTTC.

The V call is TRBV5-1, the J call TRBJ2-5; no clear D gene. Germline V CDR1 and CDR2: SGHRS, YFSETQ. The germline V and J ends were trimmed by 0 bases and 1 base, with 4 bases remaining between them. The CDR3 totals 13 residues. The CDR3 is CASSLVPQETQYF. CDR3 in DNA: TGCGCCAGCAGCTTGGTCCCCCAAGAGACCCAGTACTTC. Together with reference TRBV5-1 and TRBJ2-5, the CDR3 gives the full variable domain: KAGVTQTPRYLIKTRGQQVTLSCSPISGHRSVSWYQQTPGQGLQFLFEYFSETQRNKGNFPGRFSGRQFSNSRSEMNVSTLELGDSALYLCASSLVPQETQYFGPGTRLLVL.

The chain links TRBV4-3 to TRBJ2-1; D not certain. This CDR3 region has 13 residues. CDR1 and CDR2 (germline): LGHNA, YSLEER. V was cut by 0 bases and J by 15 bases, with 15 bases left in between. The CDR3 loop reads CASSQDLKTPGFF. CDR3 bases: TGCGCCAGCAGCCAAGATCTGAAGACCCCCGGGTTCTTC.

This clone occurred a few times. V is TRBV4-1 and J is TRBJ1-3; 7 bases map to TRBD1. CDR1 is MGHRA, CDR2 YSYEKL, per germline. The CDR3 contains 15 residues. V lost 4 bases to trimming and J lost 1 base; unmatched junction nucleotides: 4. CDR3 nucleotide sequence: TGCGCCAGCAGCCGGGGACAGACTTCTGGAAACACCATATATTTT. Translated: CASSRGQTSGNTIYF.

This clone was counted a single time. The V gene is TRBV19, the J gene TRBJ1-5; perhaps TRBD1 as D (5 bases). Germline lookup yields CDR1 LNHDA and CDR2 SQIVND (reference sequence). Trimming removed 3 bases at V and 3 bases at J, with 12 bases between. The CDR3 spans 15 residues. CDR3 coding DNA: TGTGCCAGTAGTATCCGGAGGGGCCCCAATCAGCCCCAGCATTTT. Amino acid sequence: CASSIRRGPNQPQHF. Supplemented by reference TRBV19 and TRBJ1-5, the full variable domain reads DGGITQSPKYLFRKEGQNVTLSCEQNLNHDAMYWYRQDPGQGLRLIYYSQIVNDFQKGDIAEGYSVSREKKESFPLTVTSAQKNPTAFYLCASSIRRGPNQPQHFGDGTRLSIL.

This chain connects TRBV28 to TRBJ2-5, with D uncertain. Germline V lookup: CDR1 MDHEN, CDR2 SYDVKM. This CDR3 is 12 amino acids long. Deletions cut 1 base from V and 5 bases from J, with 5 bases between. CDR3 sequence reads: CASSLSRETQYF. DNA for the CDR3: TGTGCCAGCAGTTTATCGAGGGAGACCCAGTACTTC.

The chain uses TRBV7-2 and TRBJ1-5; 8 bases match TRBD1. The CDR3 has 14 amino acids. The V and J ends lost 2 bases and 6 bases, in that order; junction bases with no gene match: 3. Germline V gene lookup returns CDR1 SGHTA and CDR2 FQGNSA. The CDR3 region has the DNA TGTGCCAGCAGCTTACTTACAGGGGGTCAGCCCCAGCATTTT. It translates to CASSLLTGGQPQHF. Together with reference TRBV7-2 and TRBJ1-5, the CDR3 gives the full variable domain: GAGVSQSPSNKVTEKGKDVELRCDPISGHTALYWYRQSLGQGLEFLIYFQGNSAPDKSGLPSDRFSAERTGGSVSTLTIQRTQQEDSAVYLCASSLLTGGQPQHFGDGTRLSIL.